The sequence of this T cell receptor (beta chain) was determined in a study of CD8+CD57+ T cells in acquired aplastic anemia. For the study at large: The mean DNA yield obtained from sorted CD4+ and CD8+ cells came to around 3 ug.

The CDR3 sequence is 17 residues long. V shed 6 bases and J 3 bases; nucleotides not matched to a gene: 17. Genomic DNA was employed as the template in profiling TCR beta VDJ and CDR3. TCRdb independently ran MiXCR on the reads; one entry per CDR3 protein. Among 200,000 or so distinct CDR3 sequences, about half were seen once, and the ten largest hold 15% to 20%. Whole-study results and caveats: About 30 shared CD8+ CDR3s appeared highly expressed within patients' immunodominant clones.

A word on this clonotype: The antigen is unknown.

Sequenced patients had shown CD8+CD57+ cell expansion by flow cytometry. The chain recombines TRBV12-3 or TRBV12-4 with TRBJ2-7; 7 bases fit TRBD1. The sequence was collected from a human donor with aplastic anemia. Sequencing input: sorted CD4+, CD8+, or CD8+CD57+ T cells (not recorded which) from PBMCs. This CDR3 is CASRFYSTGQRVYEQYF. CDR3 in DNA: TGTGCCAGCAGGTTCTACTCAACGGGACAGCGAGTCTACGAGCAGTACTTC.